This T cell receptor (beta chain) was identified during a study of blood T cell repertoires in COVID-19. Profiled with immunoSEQ multiplex PCR; TCRdb holds only in-frame clones, not every one. Altogether fewer than 110,000 clones are present, roughly nine tenths being singletons, with the ten largest covering approximately 15%. The CDR3 loop spans 16 amino acids. The germline V gene has CDR1 SGHTA and CDR2 FQGNSA. The J segment lost 5 bases and the V segment lost 3 bases, leaving 11 bases of the junction unmatched. This chain joins TRBV7-2 and TRBJ2-3, with 7 bases that match TRBD2. The sequenced material came from peripheral blood. The receptor was isolated from a man aged 45-65 years with acute or convalescent COVID-19. This chain's CDR3 is CASSFGAGPTGDTQYF. The CDR3 nucleotides are TGTGCCAGCAGCTTCGGAGCGGGGCCTACCGGAGATACGCAGTATTTT.